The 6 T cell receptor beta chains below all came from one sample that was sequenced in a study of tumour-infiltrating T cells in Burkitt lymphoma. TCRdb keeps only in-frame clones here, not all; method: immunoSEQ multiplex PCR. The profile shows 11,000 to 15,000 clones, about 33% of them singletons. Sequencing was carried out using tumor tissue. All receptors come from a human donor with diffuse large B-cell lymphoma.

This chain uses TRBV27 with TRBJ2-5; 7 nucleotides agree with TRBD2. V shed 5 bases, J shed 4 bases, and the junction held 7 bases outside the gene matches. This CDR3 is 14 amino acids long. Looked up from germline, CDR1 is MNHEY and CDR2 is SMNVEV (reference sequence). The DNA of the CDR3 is TGTGCCAGCAGTGCGGGACTACGTCGAGAGACCCAGTACTTC. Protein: CASSAGLRRETQYF.

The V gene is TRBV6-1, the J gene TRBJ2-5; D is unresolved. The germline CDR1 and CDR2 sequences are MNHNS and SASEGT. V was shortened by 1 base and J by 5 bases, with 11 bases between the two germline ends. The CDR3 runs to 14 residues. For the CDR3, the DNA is TGTGCCAGCAGTGAAGTAATAGCTGCTGAGACCCAGTACTTC. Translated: CASSEVIAAETQYF.

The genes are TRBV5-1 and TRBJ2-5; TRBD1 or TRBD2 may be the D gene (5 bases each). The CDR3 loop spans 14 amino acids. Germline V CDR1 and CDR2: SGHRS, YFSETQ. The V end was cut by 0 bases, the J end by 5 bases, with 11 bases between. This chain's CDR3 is CASSLALREETQYF. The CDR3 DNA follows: TGCGCCAGCAGCTTGGCGCTCAGGGAGGAGACCCAGTACTTC.

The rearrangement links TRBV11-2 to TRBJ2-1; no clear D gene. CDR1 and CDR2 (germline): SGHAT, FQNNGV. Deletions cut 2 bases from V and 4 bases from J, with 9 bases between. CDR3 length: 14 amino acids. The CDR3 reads CASSLHGPYNEQFF. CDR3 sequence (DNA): TGTGCCAGCAGCTTACACGGGCCTTACAATGAGCAGTTCTTC.

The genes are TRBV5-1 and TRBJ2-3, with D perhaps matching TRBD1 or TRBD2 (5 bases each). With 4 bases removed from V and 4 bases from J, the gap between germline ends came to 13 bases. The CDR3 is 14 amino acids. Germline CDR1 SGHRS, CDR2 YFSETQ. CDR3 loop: CASSRDPHADTQYF. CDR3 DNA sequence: TGCGCCAGCAGCCGGGACCCCCACGCAGATACGCAGTATTTT. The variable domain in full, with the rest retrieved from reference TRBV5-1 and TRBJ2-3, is KAGVTQTPRYLIKTRGQQVTLSCSPISGHRSVSWYQQTPGQGLQFLFEYFSETQRNKGNFPGRFSGRQFSNSRSEMNVSTLELGDSALYLCASSRDPHADTQYFGPGTRLTVL.

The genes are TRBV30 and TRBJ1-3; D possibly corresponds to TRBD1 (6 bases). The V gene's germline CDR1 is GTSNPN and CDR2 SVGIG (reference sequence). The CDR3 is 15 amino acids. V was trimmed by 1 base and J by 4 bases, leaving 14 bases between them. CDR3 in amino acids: CAWSGGPGRGNTIYF. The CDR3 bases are TGTGCCTGGAGTGGGGGGCCGGGACGGGGAAACACCATATATTTT.